This entry describes one TCR beta chain. Assay used: immunoSEQ multiplex PCR; TCRdb lists only in-frame clones, some missing. This table has 10,000 to 13,000 clones, around 87% appearing once. CDR3 length: 19 residues. Germline V gene data show CDR1 as LNHDA and CDR2 as SQIVND (reference sequence). Trimming took 1 base from V and 3 from J, leaving 24 bases between them. This sample was taken from a study of blood T cell dynamics during melanoma immunotherapy. The time point denotes: week 3, after first cycle of checkpoint inhibitor. This sequence joins TRBV19 and TRBJ1-2; D is undetermined. The material was blood, obtained from a patient treated with checkpoint blockade. The TCR originated in a human donor with melanoma. The CDR3 spells CASSIAPGRTEGRHYGYTF. The CDR3 DNA sequence: TGTGCCAGTAGTATAGCCCCCGGGAGAACGGAAGGACGACACTATGGCTACACCTTC.